This TCR beta chain was retrieved from a study of cytomegalovirus exposure and HLA in healthy donors. The CDR3 is made up of 15 amino acids. CDR1 SGHTA and CDR2 FQGNSA come from the germline V gene. Trimming removed 1 base at V and 0 bases at J, with 10 bases between. Amplification used 60 Vbeta primers and 13 Jbeta primers. Only in-frame clones appear in the TCRdb table, and some are missing; sequencing was by immunoSEQ multiplex PCR. The sample comprises tens of thousands of clones, around three quarters of which are singletons, and approximately 4.6% rests with the top ten. Sequencing was performed on PBMCs. This receptor was obtained from a woman aged 40 to 50 in good health and CMV-seropositive. The chain carries TRBV7-2 and TRBJ2-7; tentative D call: TRBD1 (6 bases). CDR3 sequence (DNA): TGTGCCAGCAGCTTAGGAGGGGGAAGCTCCTACGAGCAGTACTTC. Residues: CASSLGGGSSYEQYF.